This T cell receptor (beta chain) originates from a study of CD8 T cells in Susac syndrome. Germline V gene data show CDR1 as SGHTA and CDR2 as FQGTGA. V lost 0 bases and J 8 bases, leaving 10 bases between the germline ends. CDR3 length equals 13 residues. The study sequenced TCR beta in blood CD8+ and CD4+ T cells. Reverse transcription of about 0.5 to 1 ug RNA was carried out with random hexamers. Each CDR3 protein gets one entry after TCRdb re-called the immunoSEQ multiplex PCR reads with MiXCR. The top ten clones hold about 0.11% of a sample with around 130,000 distinct CDR3 sequences, 85% to 95% of them seen once.

The TCR sequence derives from a human donor with multiple sclerosis. Sequences were obtained from CD4+ T cells from PBMCs. The chain combines TRBV7-3 with TRBJ1-2, with D perhaps TRBD1 (6 bases). The CDR3 nucleotides read TGTGCCAGCAGCTTAACAAACAGGGACGGCTACACCTTC. Translated, it gives CASSLTNRDGYTF.